The entry below describes one T cell receptor beta chain. The antigen is unknown. Sequenced by immunoSEQ multiplex PCR; TCRdb stores in-frame clones only, minus some. The table includes tens of thousands of clones, 80% to 90% detected once. The data were obtained in a study of tumor-infiltrating lymphocytes in localized non-small cell lung cancer. Points from the study as a whole: Each assay used a separate piece of the same tissue.

V gave up 4 bases and J gave up 0 bases, with 6 bases separating them. The CDR3 loop spans 13 amino acids. Germline values: CDR1 SEHNR, CDR2 FQNEAQ (reference sequence). This clonotype was obtained from a human donor with non-small cell lung cancer. J is TRBJ2-5 and V is TRBV7-9; D call uncertain. The material sequenced was lung tumor tissue. The CDR3 DNA reads as TGTGCCAGCAGCTCCTGGAACCAAGAGACCCAGTACTTC. This translates into CASSSWNQETQYF.